The 2 T cell receptor beta chains in this list originate from one sample, sequenced in a study of blood T cell repertoires in COVID-19. Generated by immunoSEQ multiplex PCR, the TCRdb table keeps only in-frame clones and is missing some. The sample holds 25,000 to 35,000 clones, 70% to 90% seen once. Sequenced: peripheral blood. Every receptor here comes from a human donor in a cohort sampled during active COVID-19.

The chain recombines TRBV30 with TRBJ2-7; 8 bases map to TRBD2. Germline V CDR1 and CDR2: GTSNPN, SVGIG (reference sequence). V lost 5 bases and J lost 2; bases outside the gene matches: 11. This CDR3 has 15 amino acids. CDR3 residues: CAWQAQSGGTYEQYF. The CDR3 DNA is TGTGCCTGGCAGGCCCAATCGGGGGGGACCTACGAGCAGTACTTC.

This clone was recorded once. The chain carries TRBV7-2 and TRBJ2-3; D is perhaps TRBD2 (7 bases). The CDR3 is 16 residues long. Trimming removed 0 bases from V and 1 base from J, with 11 bases in between. The V gene's germline CDR1 is SGHTA and CDR2 FQGNSA. In DNA form, the CDR3 reads TGTGCCAGCAGCTTAGCGGGGGGGCCAGGCACAGATACGCAGTATTTT. It translates to CASSLAGGPGTDTQYF.